This TCR beta chain was captured by sequencing in a study of control samples from healthy donors and cancer patients. V lost 3 bases and J lost 5; bases outside the gene matches: 2. Germline V gives CDR1 MNHEY, CDR2 SMNVEV (reference sequence). The CDR3 is made up of 14 amino acids. Profiling relied on immunoSEQ multiplex PCR, and the TCRdb table lists in-frame clones only, not all of them. The top ten clones hold roughly 6.4% of a sample with hundreds of thousands of clones, around 90% of them seen once. The sequence was collected from a man aged 35 to 55 with head and neck cancer. Sequencing was carried out using PBMCs. The V call is TRBV27, the J call TRBJ1-5, with 9 bases matching TRBD1. The CDR3 DNA reads as TGTGCCAGCAGTTTCGGGACAGGGTATCAGCCCCAGCATTTT. Translating it yields CASSFGTGYQPQHF.